The entry that follows covers one T cell receptor beta chain sequence. The antigen is not known. TCRdb keeps only in-frame clones here, not all; method: immunoSEQ multiplex PCR. This table has roughly 100,000 clones, 91% appearing once. This specimen comes from a study of T cell responses to AZD1222 COVID-19 vaccine. Points from the study as a whole: Donors, mostly white British, included more females; clonal diversity was possibly underestimated. Recipients of AZD1222 seropositive at baseline numbered only 6 or 7.

The source material was peripheral blood, sampled on day 0 of AZD1222 vaccination. The clonotype was recovered from an adult in good health.

CDR3 nucleotides: TGTGCCAGCAGCCCGTGGAGGGGAAACTATGGCTACACCTTC. Translating gives CASSPWRGNYGYTF. This sequence joins TRBV6-5 and TRBJ1-2; TRBD1 might be the D (5 bases). V shed 6 bases and J shed 2 bases, with 13 bases lying between them. This CDR3 has 14 amino acids. In germline, CDR1 is MNHEY, CDR2 SVGAGI.